This TCR beta chain was retrieved from a study of OX40 agonist ivuxolimab in advanced cancers. Study at large: Males comprised 75% to 90% of the group, whose mean age was roughly 60 years (range about 23 to 80).

Study observations and caveats: What antigens the expanded peripheral T cells recognized was never established. Normalized T-cell clonal expansion was also low in a subset of nonresponders.

Method: immunoSEQ multiplex PCR; TCRdb's copy keeps in-frame clones and lacks some. The repertoire holds some 75,000 clones, approximately 83% seen once, with around 2.9% in the top ten. Comment on this clone: Its antigen remains unidentified.

Germline V CDR1 and CDR2: LGHNA, YSLEER. Trimming removed 0 bases at V and 3 bases at J, with 6 bases between. The CDR3 contains 14 residues. The receptor's source is an adult with an advanced solid tumor such as melanoma, head and neck, liver or kidney cancer. The chain carries TRBV4-3 and TRBJ2-1; D is unclear. Here the sequenced sample was CD4+ or CD8+ T cells sorted from blood, taken in a trial of the OX40 agonist ivuxolimab. In DNA form, the CDR3 reads TGCGCCAGCAGCCAAGATCTTGTCTACAATGAGCAGTTCTTC. It specifies CASSQDLVYNEQFF.